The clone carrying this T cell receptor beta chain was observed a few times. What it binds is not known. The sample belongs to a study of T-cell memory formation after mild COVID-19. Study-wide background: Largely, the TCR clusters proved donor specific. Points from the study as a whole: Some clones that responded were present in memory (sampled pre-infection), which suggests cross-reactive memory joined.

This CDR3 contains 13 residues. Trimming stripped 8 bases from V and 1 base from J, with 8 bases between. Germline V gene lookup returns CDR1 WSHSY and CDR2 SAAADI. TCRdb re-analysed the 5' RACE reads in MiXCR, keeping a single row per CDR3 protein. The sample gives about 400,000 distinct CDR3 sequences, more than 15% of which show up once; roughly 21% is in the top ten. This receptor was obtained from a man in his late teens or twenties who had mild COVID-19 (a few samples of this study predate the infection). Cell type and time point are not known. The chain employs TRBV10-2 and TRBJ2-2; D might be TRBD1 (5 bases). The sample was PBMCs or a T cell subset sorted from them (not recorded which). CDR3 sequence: CASAQVNTGELFF. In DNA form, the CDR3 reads TGCGCCAGCGCACAGGTGAACACCGGGGAGCTGTTTTTT.